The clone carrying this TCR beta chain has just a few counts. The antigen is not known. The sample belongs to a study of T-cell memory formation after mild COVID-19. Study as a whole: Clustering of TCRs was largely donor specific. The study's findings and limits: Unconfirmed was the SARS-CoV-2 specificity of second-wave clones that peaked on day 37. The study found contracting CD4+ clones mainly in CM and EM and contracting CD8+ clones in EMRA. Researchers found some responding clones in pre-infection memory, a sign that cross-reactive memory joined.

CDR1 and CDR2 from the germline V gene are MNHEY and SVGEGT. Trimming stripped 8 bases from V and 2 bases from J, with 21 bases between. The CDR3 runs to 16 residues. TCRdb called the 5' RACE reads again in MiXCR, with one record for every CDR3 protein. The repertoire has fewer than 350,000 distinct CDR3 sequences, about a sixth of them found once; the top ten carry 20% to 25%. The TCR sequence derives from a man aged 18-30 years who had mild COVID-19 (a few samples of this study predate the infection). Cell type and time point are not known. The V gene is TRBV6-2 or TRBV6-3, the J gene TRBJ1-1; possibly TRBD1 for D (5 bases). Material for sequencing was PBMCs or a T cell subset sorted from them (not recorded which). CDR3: CASQEELLGTNTEAFF. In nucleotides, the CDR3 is TGTGCCAGCCAAGAAGAACTACTCGGGACCAACACTGAAGCTTTCTTT.